This T cell receptor (beta chain) was captured by sequencing in a study of cytomegalovirus exposure and HLA in healthy donors. This clone turned up a few times. A multiplex PCR was run with 60 Vbeta primers and 13 Jbeta primers. The assay was immunoSEQ multiplex PCR, and TCRdb's table has in-frame clones only and misses some. The sample lists about 170,000 clones, around four fifths occurring once. Healthy bone marrow donors made up the donors. V was clipped by 3 bases and J by 7 bases; unmatched bases: 3. The germline gives CDR1 SGHRS, CDR2 YFSETQ. The CDR3 consists of 14 residues. The rearrangement links TRBV5-1 to TRBJ1-4; 10 nucleotides match TRBD1. The material sequenced was PBMCs. This TCR derives from a woman aged 45-65 years in good health and CMV-seropositive. CDR3 loop: CASSYGQGGEKLFF. DNA of the CDR3: TGCGCCAGCAGCTACGGACAGGGGGGTGAAAAACTGTTTTTT. Variable domain in full (rest from reference TRBV5-1 and TRBJ1-4): KAGVTQTPRYLIKTRGQQVTLSCSPISGHRSVSWYQQTPGQGLQFLFEYFSETQRNKGNFPGRFSGRQFSNSRSEMNVSTLELGDSALYLCASSYGQGGEKLFFGSGTQLSVL.